Presented here are 24 T cell receptor beta chains from one specimen sequenced in a study of blood T cell repertoires in COVID-19 (dated by TCRdb to 2018 to 2020). Preparation of the library involved the immunoSEQ multiplex PCR assay. Held by TCRdb, this immuneACCESS table contains in-frame sequences only and omits some clones. Under half of the omission traces to an unresolved V gene where checked; the cause of the rest is unknown. Within this sample are under 250,000 clones, with 84% of them counted one time only. Around 5.5% of the sample is in the top ten clones. Sequencing was carried out using peripheral blood. These receptor sequences come from a woman in her fifties or sixties who had recovered from COVID-19.

V usage is TRBV12-5 and J usage is TRBJ1-2; TRBD1 matches 8 bases. From germline, CDR1 is LGHNT and CDR2 FRNRAP. Trimming at V came to 1 base and at J to 6 bases, leaving 4 bases not matched to a gene. The CDR3 contains 14 residues. The chain's CDR3 is CASGLGRGHNGYTF. CDR3 sequence (DNA): TGTGCTAGTGGTTTGGGCAGGGGGCATAATGGCTACACCTTC.

The rearrangement uses TRBV5-6 and TRBJ1-2; 8 bases are a match to TRBD1. The CDR3 contains 15 residues. With 1 base clipped from V and 4 bases from J, the junction kept 6 bases outside the gene matches. Germline-derived CDR1 and CDR2 are SGHDT and YYEEEE. The CDR3 reads CASSLRDRIFYGYTF. CDR3 sequence (DNA): TGTGCCAGCAGCTTGAGGGACAGGATCTTCTATGGCTACACCTTC.

On this clone: Its ends do not fully match the called genes, so a read error is possible. DNA for the CDR3: TGTGCCAGCAGATACTCCGGGGAGATCTTCTATGGCTACACCTTC. This sequence encodes CASRYSGEIFYGYTF. V and J are TRBV6-2 or TRBV6-3 and TRBJ1-2; no firm D call. CDR3 length: 15 residues. In germline, CDR1 is MNHEY, CDR2 SVGEGT.

This clone has just one count. The V call is TRBV5-4, the J call TRBJ1-1; D perhaps matches TRBD1 (6 bases). This CDR3 is built from 13 residues. CDR1 SGHNT and CDR2 YYREEE come from the germline V gene (reference sequence). The CDR3: CALGEGGRTEAFF. The CDR3 nucleotides read TGTGCGCTGGGGGAGGGGGGACGGACTGAAGCTTTCTTT.

The chain recombines TRBV6-1 with TRBJ1-4; 7 nucleotides align to TRBD1. This CDR3 is 16 amino acids long. CDR1 and CDR2 (germline): MNHNS, SASEGT. J was trimmed by 4 bases and V by 2 bases; bases with no gene match: 7. The chain's CDR3 is CASSETGVVGNEKLFF. CDR3 DNA sequence: TGTGCCAGCAGTGAAACAGGGGTTGTGGGTAATGAAAAACTGTTTTTT.

The rearrangement links TRBV19 to TRBJ1-2; TRBD1 matches 8 bases. The J segment lost 7 bases and the V segment lost 3 bases, leaving 10 bases of the junction unmatched. CDR1 is LNHDA and CDR2 is SQIVND in the germline V gene (reference sequence). CDR3 size: 15 residues. The CDR3 nucleotides are TGTGCCAGTAGTATGGGCCCAGGGGGCGTTAGTGGCTACACCTTC. Protein: CASSMGPGGVSGYTF. Combining the CDR3 with reference TRBV19 and TRBJ1-2 gives the whole variable domain DGGITQSPKYLFRKEGQNVTLSCEQNLNHDAMYWYRQDPGQGLRLIYYSQIVNDFQKGDIAEGYSVSREKKESFPLTVTSAQKNPTAFYLCASSMGPGGVSGYTFGSGTRLTVV.

This clone was detected only a few times. The chain combines TRBV6-2 or TRBV6-3 with TRBJ2-5, with no clear D. This CDR3 is 12 amino acids long. Trimming took off 6 bases at V and 3 bases at J, with 8 bases between the two ends. Germline V CDR1 and CDR2: MNHEY, SVGEGT. The DNA for the CDR3 is TGTGCCAGCAGCCCCGTCGAAGAGACCCAGTACTTC. Its translation: CASSPVEETQYF.

The V and J genes are TRBV19 and TRBJ2-1, with D tentatively TRBD2 (6 bases). This CDR3 contains 14 residues. Germline V gene sequence: CDR1 LNHDA, CDR2 SQIVND (reference sequence). The germline V and J ends were trimmed by 6 bases and 7 bases, with 16 bases remaining between them. CDR3 amino acids: CASRGRGNKNEQFF. In DNA form, the CDR3 reads TGTGCCAGTAGGGGCCGGGGGAACAAGAATGAGCAGTTCTTC.

J is TRBJ2-7 and V is TRBV5-1; maybe TRBD2 (5 bases). V was pared by 2 bases and J by 7 bases, with 19 bases between. The CDR3 consists of 15 residues. In germline, CDR1 is SGHRS, CDR2 YFSETQ. The CDR3 loop is CASSFNSGGPGEQYF. CDR3 nucleotide sequence: TGCGCCAGCAGCTTTAACAGCGGCGGACCGGGGGAGCAGTACTTC.

For this clone: Other DNA sequences in the same sample also yield this CDR3. The chain uses TRBV7-6 and TRBJ1-6, with D unresolved. Between the trimmed V and J ends, which lost 5 bases and 4 bases, there was a span of 3 bases. This CDR3 is 12 amino acids long. CDR1 SGHVS and CDR2 FNYEAQ come from the germline V gene. CDR3 in DNA: TGTGCCAGCAGCCCTTATAATTCACCCCTCCACTTT. Translated, it gives CASSPYNSPLHF.

The chain carries TRBV3-1 (or the pseudogene TRBV3-2) and TRBJ2-6; perhaps TRBD1 as D (5 bases). Looked up from germline, CDR1 is LGHDT and CDR2 is YNNKEL (reference sequence). V lost 0 bases, J lost 3 bases, and 15 bases lay in between. The CDR3 sequence is 18 residues long. The CDR3 region is CASSQDGAGLGGANVLTF. DNA of the CDR3: TGTGCCAGCAGCCAAGATGGGGCAGGGCTAGGTGGGGCCAACGTCCTGACTTTC.

This clone was recorded only once. The rearrangement uses TRBV7-2 and TRBJ2-1; 9 bases map to TRBD2. Germline trimming cut 0 bases from V and 5 bases from J; bases unmatched to any gene: 2. Germline V gene sequence: CDR1 SGHTA, CDR2 FQGNSA. The CDR3 has 15 amino acids. CDR3 in DNA: TGTGCCAGCAGCTTAGCCGGGACTAGCCACAATGAGCAGTTCTTC. Translation gives CASSLAGTSHNEQFF.

V usage is TRBV6-5 and J usage is TRBJ2-7; TRBD1 is a possible D gene (5 bases). Germline CDR1 MNHEY, CDR2 SVGAGI. The CDR3 sequence is 13 residues long. The ends were cut back, 6 bases at V and 3 bases at J, with 12 bases in the middle. The DNA of the CDR3 is TGTGCCAGCAGCCGGACACTTTACTACGAGCAGTACTTC. It codes for CASSRTLYYEQYF.

V usage is TRBV19 and J usage is TRBJ1-4; 8 bases fit TRBD1. V lost 5 bases to trimming and J lost 8 bases; unmatched junction nucleotides: 10. The CDR3 covers 15 residues. In germline, CDR1 is LNHDA, CDR2 SQIVND (reference sequence). The chain's CDR3 is CASSPGQGENEKLFF. The DNA of the CDR3 is TGTGCCAGTAGTCCCGGACAGGGAGAAAACGAAAAACTGTTTTTT.

DNA for the CDR3: TGTGCCAGCAGTCTGGCCTCGAACACTGAAGCTTTCTTT. Its protein product is CASSLASNTEAFF. The V call is TRBV12-3 or TRBV12-4, the J call TRBJ1-1; the D is unclear. This CDR3 is built from 13 residues. V was clipped by 5 bases and J by 1 base, with 8 bases between them.

V is TRBV12-5 and J is TRBJ1-3; no clear D gene. With 6 bases removed from V and 0 bases from J, the gap between germline ends came to 6 bases. CDR3 length equals 13 residues. Per the germline V gene, CDR1 is LGHNT and CDR2 is FRNRAP. CDR3 region: CASGGVSGNTIYF. CDR3 bases: TGTGCTAGTGGCGGGGTCTCTGGAAACACCATATATTTT.

This clone was observed a handful of times. This chain connects TRBV29-1 to TRBJ1-1; 8 positions agree with TRBD1. Trimming took 4 bases from V and 5 from J; bases not matched to a gene: 6. The CDR3 consists of 13 residues. The V gene's germline CDR1 is SQVTM and CDR2 ANQGSEA. In DNA form, the CDR3 reads TGCAGCGTTGCGACAGGGGAGGATACTGAAGCTTTCTTT. Its protein product is CSVATGEDTEAFF. Based on the CDR3 plus reference TRBV29-1 and TRBJ1-1, the full variable domain is SAVISQKPSRDICQRGTSLTIQCQVDSQVTMMFWYRQQPGQSLTLIATANQGSEATYESGFVIDKFPISRPNLTFSTLTVSNMSPEDSSIYLCSVATGEDTEAFFGQGTRLTVV.

This clone was seen once. V and J are TRBV7-8 and TRBJ2-7; D may be TRBD2 (8 bases). Trimming took 5 bases from V and 3 from J, leaving 17 bases between them. Germline assignment: CDR1 SGHVS and CDR2 FQNEAQ. The CDR3 length is 15 residues. This CDR3 reads CASSKGAGGLYEQYF. DNA for the CDR3: TGTGCCAGCAGCAAGGGGGCGGGGGGCCTCTACGAGCAGTACTTC.

This clone was observed a handful of times. Other nucleotide sequences in the sample specify the same CDR3. The V and J genes are TRBV18 and TRBJ2-5; TRBD1 agrees at 7 bases. The trim removed 2 bases at V and 4 bases at J, leaving 1 base unmatched. Germline V CDR1 and CDR2: KGHSH, LQKENI. The CDR3 has 13 amino acids. The CDR3 coding sequence is TGTGCCAGCTCACCATCAGGGGGAGAGACCCAGTACTTC. Its translation is CASSPSGGETQYF.

The gene calls are TRBV3-1 (or the pseudogene TRBV3-2) and TRBJ1-1, with D tentatively TRBD1 (6 bases). Germline assignment: CDR1 LGHDT and CDR2 YNNKEL (reference sequence). V lost 4 bases, J lost 1 base, and 7 bases lay in between. This CDR3 has 13 amino acids. CDR3 loop: CASSRTENTEAFF. The CDR3 DNA sequence: TGTGCCAGCAGCCGGACAGAGAACACTGAAGCTTTCTTT.

This chain connects TRBV5-6 to TRBJ2-7, with TRBD1 identical over 8 bases. Germline V gene lookup returns CDR1 SGHDT and CDR2 YYEEEE. The CDR3 spans 16 residues. V shed 4 bases and J 3 bases; nucleotides not matched to a gene: 12. This CDR3 reads CASSARTGNLYYEQYF. The CDR3 nucleotides read TGTGCCAGCAGCGCGCGGACAGGGAATTTGTACTACGAGCAGTACTTC.

The chain has TRBV5-1 and TRBJ2-3, with 13 positions matching TRBD2. The junction had 7 bases not matched to a gene; V was cut back by 0 bases and J by 0 bases. This CDR3 contains 19 residues. Germline assignment: CDR1 SGHRS and CDR2 YFSETQ. Written as DNA, the CDR3 is TGCGCCAGCAGCTTGGCCGGACTAGCGGGGGCCCTCAGCACAGATACGCAGTATTTT. Protein product: CASSLAGLAGALSTDTQYF.

This clone appeared once. The J gene is TRBJ1-2, the V gene TRBV6-5; D remains unclear. The germline V gene has CDR1 MNHEY and CDR2 SVGAGI. The CDR3 extends over 15 amino acids. V lost 1 base and J lost 8, with 17 bases in between. For the CDR3, the DNA is TGTGCCAGCAGTTACTATCGTCAGCAGCGTAGGGGCTACACCTTC. Residues: CASSYYRQQRRGYTF.

The chain carries TRBV6-5 and TRBJ1-1; 7 bases are shared with TRBD1. Germline CDR1 reads MNHEY; CDR2 reads SVGAGI. The ends lost 8 bases at V and 2 bases at J; junction bases unmatched: 5. This CDR3 has 13 residues. The CDR3 DNA reads TGTGCCAGCGGCAACAGGGGCAACACTGAAGCTTTCTTT. As protein: CASGNRGNTEAFF.